This is a list of T cell receptor beta chains from one sample in a study of T-cell reconstitution after alpha-beta-depleted transplantation in children. TCRdb re-called the PCR reads with MiXCR, one entry per CDR3 protein. The sample has 900,000 or so distinct CDR3 sequences, under 20% seen once. The specimen comprised PBMCs, mostly from graft donor cells, sampled 360 days after TCRalphabeta/CD19-depleted stem cell transplant. The receptors originated from a male patient between 5 and 17 years old who had a stem cell transplant for acute lymphoblastic leukemia, so the T cells may come from the graft donor. Both conserved end residues are part of each CDR3. The D gene is left open where the match is weak. Size is omitted from some rows. Given values are once, few, many or a class for expanded clones.

>12|NA|once|TRBV2
CASSVVGAAQFF
>14|NA|NA|TRBV10-3
CAISASGGSYEQYF
>17|NA|NA|TRBV12-3/TRBV12-4
CASSLGGAGERRNEQFF
>15|NA|few|TRBV6-1
CASRDRGGLTDTQYF
>13|TRBD1|few|TRBV6-1
CASKGQFNQPQHF
>16|NA|many|TRBV5-1
CASSLGFSSSYNEQFF
>16|TRBD1|once|TRBV7-6
CASTNGEQGVNNEQFF
>17|TRBD1|once|TRBV7-9
CASSSPPGQGYTGELFF
>19|TRBD2|NA|TRBV12-3/TRBV12-4
CASSFRPLAGAGLPDTQYF
>17|TRBD2|few|TRBV6-5
CASSYPLAGRRYNEQFF
>18|TRBD2|few|TRBV5-1
CASSSLSGTSRNTGELFF
>11|NA|once|TRBV7-6
CASSPTHKRFF
>17|TRBD2|few|TRBV4-1
CASSQDPGLALKKTQYF
>14|NA|few|TRBV12-3/TRBV12-4
CASRSTTGTREQYF
>14|NA|many|TRBV7-3
CASSPEDNTGELFF
>15|NA|NA|TRBV5-6
CASKVREAAYNEQFF
>14|TRBD1|few|TRBV6-5
CASSNRQGRFEQYF
>14|NA|few|TRBV20-1
CSASTGLGNQPQHF
>15|NA|few|TRBV6-4
CASSVSMSLYNEQFF
>9|NA|NA|TRBV2
CASNYGYTF
>16|TRBD2|NA|TRBV20-1
CSARGTSGSRSDTQYF
>14|NA|few|TRBV29-1
CSVVFDLAKNIQYF
>15|TRBD2|NA|TRBV6-2/TRBV6-3
CASTATSGKGETQYF
>13|NA|NA|TRBV29-1
CSVIRGSYNEQFF
>17|TRBD2|few|TRBV20-1
CSARDTRRTSGNYEQYF
>14|NA|many|TRBV7-9
CASSTAPPPVEQFF
>12|NA|few|TRBV20-1
CSARVPSAAQYF
>15|NA|NA|TRBV5-1
CASNGGVSSYNEQFF
>16|NA|NA|TRBV20-1
CSASLRGHVAYNEQFF
>14|TRBD1|NA|TRBV13
CASSPRQGGVEAFF
>15|NA|many|TRBV5-1
CASSLALPGVGEAFF
>13|NA|few|TRBV12-3/TRBV12-4
CASSLGFAGELFF
>15|NA|NA|TRBV2
CASSLFGSLTYEQYF
>15|TRBD1|few|TRBV7-2
CASSSGQGIAGGYTF